The sequence of this TCR beta chain was determined in a study of blood T cells in healthy people across ages. The CDR3 totals 14 residues. In germline, CDR1 is SGHTA, CDR2 FQGNSA. Broader study findings: TCR beta diversity per million T cells fell roughly linearly with age.

A second about 6 to 12 cycle PCR used barcoded and J-beta primers. TCRdb ran MiXCR on the 5' RACE reads and lists one entry per CDR3 protein. The sample consists of hundreds of thousands of distinct CDR3 sequences, around 42% of them appearing once. This clonotype was detected a few times. Its antigen is unknown. The study drew donors from healthy Caucasian individuals in Russia aged about 6 to 95. This rearrangement joins TRBV7-2 to TRBJ2-4; 13 bases align to TRBD2. The closer fit of TRBJ2-7 to the DNA end suggests the J call may be wrong. The source of this sequence is a man in his 60s in good health. Sample: blood. This CDR3 reads CASSLTSGGIEQYF. CDR3 DNA sequence: TGTGCCAGCAGCTTGACTAGCGGGGGGATCGAGCAGTACTTC.